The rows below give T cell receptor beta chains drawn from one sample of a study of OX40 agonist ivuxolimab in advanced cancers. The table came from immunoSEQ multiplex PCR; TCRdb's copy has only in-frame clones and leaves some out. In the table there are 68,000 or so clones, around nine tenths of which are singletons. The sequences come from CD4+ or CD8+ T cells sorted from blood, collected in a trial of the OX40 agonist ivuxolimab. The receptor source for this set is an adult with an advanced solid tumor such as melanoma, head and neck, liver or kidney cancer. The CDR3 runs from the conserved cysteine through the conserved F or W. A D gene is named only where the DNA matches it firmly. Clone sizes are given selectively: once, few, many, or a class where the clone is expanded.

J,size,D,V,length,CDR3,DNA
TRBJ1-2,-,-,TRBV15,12,CATSRPGVGYTF,TGTGCCACCAGCAGACCAGGGGTTGGCTACACCTTC
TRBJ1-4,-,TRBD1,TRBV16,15,CASSPGQGTDEKLFF,TGTGCCAGCAGCCCGGGACAGGGGACCGATGAAAAACTGTTTTTT
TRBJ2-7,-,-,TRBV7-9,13,CASSALRRNEQYF,TGTGCCAGCAGCGCCCTCAGGCGAAACGAGCAGTACTTC
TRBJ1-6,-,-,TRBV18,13,CASSSNRPVPLHF,TGTGCCAGCTCGTCGAACAGGCCGGTTCCCCTCCACTTT
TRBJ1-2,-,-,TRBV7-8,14,CASSWRDSRRGYTF,TGTGCCAGCAGCTGGCGGGACTCACGCAGGGGCTACACCTTC
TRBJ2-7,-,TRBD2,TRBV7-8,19,CASSLGVLAGGSSSYEQYF,TGTGCCAGCAGCTTAGGTGTCCTAGCGGGAGGGTCAAGCTCCTACGAGCAGTACTTC
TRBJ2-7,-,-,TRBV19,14,CASSIRVVSAEQYF,TGTGCCAGTAGTATACGAGTAGTCTCTGCCGAGCAGTACTTC
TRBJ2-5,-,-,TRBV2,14,CASNPTATQETQYF,TGTGCCAGCAACCCGACAGCAACCCAAGAGACCCAGTACTTC
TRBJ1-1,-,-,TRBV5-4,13,CASSSQINTEASF,TGTGCCAGCAGCTCACAGATTAACACTGAAGCTTCCTTT
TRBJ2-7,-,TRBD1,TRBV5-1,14,CASSLNRGSCEQYF,TGCGCCAGCAGCTTAAACAGGGGCTCCTGCGAGCAGTACTTC
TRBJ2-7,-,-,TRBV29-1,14,CSASLSSGNYEQYF,TGCAGCGCGTCACTTAGTTCAGGGAACTACGAGCAGTACTTC
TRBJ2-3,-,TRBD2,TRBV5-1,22,CASSDLPRTSGGPSGLTDTQYF,TGCGCCAGCAGCGACCTTCCTAGGACTAGCGGGGGGCCTTCGGGGCTCACAGATACGCAGTATTTT
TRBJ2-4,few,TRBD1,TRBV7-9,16,CASSWTGGEDKNIQYF,TGTGCCAGCAGCTGGACAGGGGGCGAGGACAAAAACATTCAGTACTTC
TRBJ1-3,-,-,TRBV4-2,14,CASSRPASENTIYF,TGTGCCAGCAGCCGACCCGCTAGCGAAAACACCATATATTTT
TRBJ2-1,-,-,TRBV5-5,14,CASSGYSSYNEQFF,TGTGCCAGCAGCGGCTATAGCTCCTACAATGAGCAGTTCTTC
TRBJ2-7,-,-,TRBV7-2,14,CASSLARALPEQYF,TGTGCCAGCAGCTTAGCCCGGGCCCTTCCCGAGCAGTACTTC
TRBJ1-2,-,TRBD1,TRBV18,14,CASSRSQGNYGYTF,TGTGCCAGCTCACGATCACAGGGGAACTATGGCTACACCTTC
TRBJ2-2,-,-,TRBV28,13,CASRTENTGELFF,TGTGCCAGTCGGACAGAGAACACCGGGGAGCTGTTTTTT
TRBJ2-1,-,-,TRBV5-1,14,CASSLGSRDNEQFF,TGCGCCAGCAGCTTGGGCAGTCGAGACAATGAGCAGTTCTTC
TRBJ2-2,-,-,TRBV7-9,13,CASSLGRSGELFF,TGTGCCAGCAGCCTAGGGAGGTCCGGGGAGCTGTTTTTT
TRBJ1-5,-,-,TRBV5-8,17,CASSLGRSPYSNQPQHF,TGTGCCAGCAGCTTGGGCAGGTCCCCTTATAGCAATCAGCCCCAGCATTTT
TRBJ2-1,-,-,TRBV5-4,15,CASSFGPGTPNEQFF,TGTGCCAGCAGCTTTGGGCCCGGGACTCCAAATGAGCAGTTCTTC